The 21 T cell receptor beta chains listed next were all sequenced from one sample in a study of shared clonotypes between healthy human individuals. The table came from immunoSEQ multiplex PCR; TCRdb's copy has only in-frame clones and leaves some out. The sample has about 1.4 million clones; roughly 95% are singletons. Sequencing was performed on naive CD4+ T cells sorted from blood. Subset given: CD45RA+ positively selected. The origin of the receptors is a man younger than 40 in good health.

CDR3 DNA: TGTGCCAGCAGCCAAGACCGGACTGTACAAGAGACCCAGTACTTC. This gives the protein CASSQDRTVQETQYF. This chain uses TRBV14 with TRBJ2-5; D is perhaps TRBD2 (5 bases). CDR1 SGHDN and CDR2 FVKESK come from the germline V gene. The CDR3 runs 15 residues. V was pared by 0 bases and J by 2 bases, with 10 bases between.

This chain joins TRBV19 and TRBJ2-7; 10 bases line up with TRBD1. Germline V CDR1 and CDR2: LNHDA, SQIVND (reference sequence). V lost 3 bases to trimming and J lost 3 bases; unmatched junction nucleotides: 5. This CDR3 is built from 15 residues. CDR3 nucleotide sequence: TGTGCCAGTAGTATTTCAGGACAGGGGGGCTACGAGCAGTACTTC. Its protein product is CASSISGQGGYEQYF.

The V gene is TRBV7-8, the J gene TRBJ2-1; a possible D gene is TRBD2 (5 bases). Trimming cost V 7 bases and J 2 bases, with 21 bases left between them. CDR3 length: 17 amino acids. Germline V gene lookup returns CDR1 SGHVS and CDR2 FQNEAQ. CDR3 nucleotides: TGTGCCAGCATCCTAACCGTACCCCGGGATCCCTACAATGAGCAGTTCTTC. It encodes CASILTVPRDPYNEQFF.

Turning to this clone: Other nucleotide sequences from this sample produce the same CDR3. V usage is TRBV5-8 and J usage is TRBJ2-6; D not resolved. The germline gives CDR1 SGHTS, CDR2 YDEGEE. Trimming shortened V by 0 bases and J by 0 bases, and 4 bases separated the two germline ends. CDR3 size: 15 residues. As DNA, the CDR3 is TGTGCCAGCAGCTTGGGGCGCTCTGGGGCCAACGTCCTGACTTTC. Protein product: CASSLGRSGANVLTF.

V usage is TRBV5-5 and J usage is TRBJ2-1; the match to TRBD1 covers 10 bases. The germline V gene has CDR1 SGHKS and CDR2 YYEKEE (reference sequence). This CDR3 spans 17 amino acids. The J segment lost 0 bases and the V segment lost 5 bases, leaving 8 bases of the junction unmatched. The CDR3 protein is CASSGDRGLFSYNEQFF. DNA of the CDR3: TGTGCCAGCAGTGGTGACAGGGGGCTATTCTCCTACAATGAGCAGTTCTTC.

The rearrangement uses TRBV28 and TRBJ2-3; D uncertain. The germline V gene encodes CDR1 MDHEN and CDR2 SYDVKM. There are 15 residues in the CDR3. The ends were cut back, 6 bases at V and 0 bases at J, with 13 bases in the middle. The CDR3 sequence: CASSASTPSTDTQYF. The CDR3 DNA follows: TGTGCCAGCAGCGCATCGACTCCTAGCACAGATACGCAGTATTTT. Combining the CDR3 with reference TRBV28 and TRBJ2-3 gives the whole variable domain DVKVTQSSRYLVKRTGEKVFLECVQDMDHENMFWYRQDPGLGLRLIYFSYDVKMKEKGDIPEGYSVSREKKERFSLILESASTNQTSMYLCASSASTPSTDTQYFGPGTRLTVL.

CDR3 coding DNA: TGCGCCAGCTCCCCTCGGCAGGGGCCCCCCTACAATGAGCAGTTCTTC. Its protein product is CASSPRQGPPYNEQFF. The chain combines TRBV5-1 with TRBJ2-1; possible D gene TRBD1, 6 bases. V was shortened by 7 bases and J by 2 bases, with 19 bases between the two germline ends. This CDR3 spans 16 amino acids. Germline lookup yields CDR1 SGHRS and CDR2 YFSETQ.

The chain carries TRBV6-1 and TRBJ2-3; D unresolved. V dropped 5 bases and J dropped 2 bases, with 14 bases sitting between them. Germline V gene sequence: CDR1 MNHNS, CDR2 SASEGT. The CDR3 consists of 15 residues. This CDR3 reads CASSPRIHHTDTQYF. CDR3 in DNA: TGTGCCAGCAGTCCTCGTATACATCACACAGATACGCAGTATTTT.

V is TRBV9 and J is TRBJ1-3; D is ambiguous. Germline V gene sequence: CDR1 SGDLS, CDR2 YYNGEE. This CDR3 region has 16 residues. V gave up 4 bases and J gave up 2 bases, with 16 bases separating them. The CDR3 here is CASSPPGRLAGNTIYF. DNA for the CDR3: TGTGCCAGCAGCCCCCCGGGGAGGCTCGCTGGAAACACCATATATTTT.

This clone was seen only once. This chain joins TRBV7-2 and TRBJ1-5, with D possibly TRBD1 on 6 matching bases. Trimming removed 3 bases from V and 7 bases from J, with 7 bases in between. This CDR3 region has 12 residues. Germline loops: CDR1 SGHTA, CDR2 FQGNSA. The CDR3 reads CASSFTGQPQHF. DNA of the CDR3: TGTGCCAGCAGCTTTACAGGGCAGCCCCAGCATTTT.

This rearrangement joins TRBV28 to TRBJ1-1; maybe TRBD1 (6 bases). V lost 4 bases and J 11 bases, leaving 14 bases between the germline ends. Germline V CDR1 and CDR2: MDHEN, SYDVKM. The CDR3 covers 12 residues. CDR3 bases: TGTGCCAGCAGTTCCCCGGGGGCTGGGGCTTTCTTT. It encodes CASSSPGAGAFF.

V usage is TRBV9 and J usage is TRBJ2-3; possible D gene TRBD1, 5 bases. Germline CDR1 SGDLS, CDR2 YYNGEE. V lost 3 bases to trimming and J lost 8 bases, with 16 bases between them. This CDR3 contains 14 residues. CDR3 sequence (DNA): TGTGCCAGCAGCGATTATCAGGGTATCGGTACGCAGTATTTT. Its translation: CASSDYQGIGTQYF. The full variable domain, completed using reference TRBV9 and TRBJ2-3, is DSGVTQTPKHLITATGQRVTLRCSPRSGDLSVYWYQQSLDQGLQFLIQYYNGEERAKGNILERFSAQQFPDLHSELNLSSLELGDSALYFCASSDYQGIGTQYFGPGTRLTVL.

This clone was seen a single time. This rearrangement joins TRBV28 to TRBJ2-3, with 7 bases matching TRBD1. The germline gives CDR1 MDHEN, CDR2 SYDVKM. The CDR3 runs to 17 residues. After removal of 5 bases from V and 0 bases from J, the junction contained 11 bases not matched to a gene. The DNA of the CDR3 is TGTGCCAGCAGTCCTGGACAGGTTCGTAATAGCACAGATACGCAGTATTTT. Protein sequence: CASSPGQVRNSTDTQYF.

The chain is built from TRBV5-6 and TRBJ2-5, with 8 bases identical to TRBD1. The CDR3 consists of 15 residues. V gave up 1 base and J gave up 1 base; unmatched junction bases: 3. The V gene's germline CDR1 is SGHDT and CDR2 YYEEEE. Here the CDR3 reads CASSLLGQGQETQYF. In nucleotides, the CDR3 is TGTGCCAGCAGCTTGTTAGGACAGGGCCAAGAGACCCAGTACTTC.

The chain has TRBV28 and TRBJ1-1, with D perhaps matching TRBD1 (6 bases). Germline CDR1 MDHEN, CDR2 SYDVKM. The V end was cut by 3 bases, the J end by 0 bases, with 11 bases between. The CDR3 spans 15 residues. The CDR3 nucleotides read TGTGCCAGCAGTTTGGTTGGGGGCTTGAACACTGAAGCTTTCTTT. Translated: CASSLVGGLNTEAFF. Complete variable domain (other parts from reference TRBV28 and TRBJ1-1): DVKVTQSSRYLVKRTGEKVFLECVQDMDHENMFWYRQDPGLGLRLIYFSYDVKMKEKGDIPEGYSVSREKKERFSLILESASTNQTSMYLCASSLVGGLNTEAFFGQGTRLTVV.

The V gene is TRBV6-1, the J gene TRBJ2-5; D not certain. Germline CDR1 is MNHNS and CDR2 is SASEGT. The CDR3 is made up of 12 amino acids. With 5 bases removed from V and 5 bases from J, the gap between germline ends came to 9 bases. The CDR3 loop is CASSPLSETQYF. CDR3 nucleotides: TGTGCCAGCAGTCCCCTCTCCGAGACCCAGTACTTC.

In its sample, this clone was seen a few times. The rearrangement joins TRBV4-3 to TRBJ2-3, with D unclear. There are 16 residues in the CDR3. The germline CDR1 and CDR2 sequences are LGHNA and YSLEER. Trimming cost V 3 bases and J 6 bases, with 19 bases left between them. In nucleotides, the CDR3 is TGCGCCAGCAGCCATCACATTGACGGTAGGGCGGATACGCAGTATTTT. Protein sequence: CASSHHIDGRADTQYF.

The rearrangement uses TRBV7-9 and TRBJ2-6, with D perhaps matching TRBD1 (6 bases). CDR3 size: 14 residues. Germline-derived CDR1 and CDR2 are SEHNR and FQNEAQ (reference sequence). V was shortened by 3 bases and J by 8 bases, with 11 bases between the two germline ends. CDR3 nucleotides: TGTGCCAGCAGCTTGAGGACAGTCTCCAACGTCCTGACTTTC. Protein: CASSLRTVSNVLTF.

The chain uses TRBV19 and TRBJ1-5, with D uncertain. The CDR3 spans 16 residues. Germline V gene sequence: CDR1 LNHDA, CDR2 SQIVND (reference sequence). The V and J ends lost 8 bases and 3 bases respectively, with 20 bases between them. CDR3 sequence: CASLPEAGTSNQPQHF. The CDR3 nucleotides are TGTGCCAGTCTTCCGGAGGCCGGTACCTCCAATCAGCCCCAGCATTTT. The complete variable domain, with remaining parts taken from reference TRBV19 and TRBJ1-5, reads DGGITQSPKYLFRKEGQNVTLSCEQNLNHDAMYWYRQDPGQGLRLIYYSQIVNDFQKGDIAEGYSVSREKKESFPLTVTSAQKNPTAFYLCASLPEAGTSNQPQHFGDGTRLSIL.

The gene calls are TRBV2 and TRBJ2-1; D not resolved. Germline V gives CDR1 SNHLY, CDR2 FYNNEI. The CDR3 has 11 amino acids. The V end lost 6 bases, the J end lost 8 bases, and 8 bases lay between the germline ends. Here the CDR3 reads CASRPIHEQFF. The CDR3 nucleotides are TGTGCCAGCAGACCCATCCATGAGCAGTTCTTC.

The chain employs TRBV13 and TRBJ1-2; unclear D gene. V was pared by 3 bases and J by 6 bases, with 11 bases between. Germline values: CDR1 PRHDT, CDR2 FYEKMQ (reference sequence). The CDR3 totals 13 residues. CDR3 protein: CASSFLGRDGYTF. The CDR3 DNA reads TGTGCCAGCAGCTTTCTGGGGAGAGATGGCTACACCTTC. Variable domain in full (rest from reference TRBV13 and TRBJ1-2): AAGVIQSPRHLIKEKRETATLKCYPIPRHDTVYWYQQGPGQDPQFLISFYEKMQSDKGSIPDRFSAQQFSDYHSELNMSSLELGDSALYFCASSFLGRDGYTFGSGTRLTVV.